This is a list of T cell receptor beta chains from one sample in a study of OX40 agonist ivuxolimab in advanced cancers. The method was immunoSEQ multiplex PCR; TCRdb's version includes in-frame clones alone and lacks a portion of them. The sample has about 14,000 clones, around 80% seen once. This material consisted of CD4+ or CD8+ T cells sorted from blood, taken in a trial of the OX40 agonist ivuxolimab. The receptors originated from an adult with an advanced solid tumor such as melanoma, head and neck, liver or kidney cancer. Both conserved end residues are part of each CDR3. Each record gives: J gene, D gene, CDR3 length, V gene, clone size, CDR3 DNA, CDR3 protein. A D gene is named only where the DNA matches it firmly. Clone size is stated in some rows and not others, as once, few, many or a class when expanded.

J: TRBJ2-2
D: NA
length: 15
V: TRBV6-5
size: NA
DNA: TGTGCCAGCAGTCCCATACAGGTCAGCGCCGGGGAGCTGTTTTTT
CDR3: CASSPIQVSAGELFF

J: TRBJ2-1
D: NA
length: 13
V: TRBV5-4
size: NA
DNA: TGTGCCAGCAGCTCGGGCGAGTACAATGAGCAGTTCTTC
CDR3: CASSSGEYNEQFF

J: TRBJ2-7
D: TRBD2
length: 16
V: TRBV11-3
size: NA
DNA: TGTGCCAGCAGCCTAAAGCGGGAGGGCCTTTCCTACGAGCAGTACTTC
CDR3: CASSLKREGLSYEQYF

J: TRBJ2-7
D: NA
length: 11
V: TRBV5-5
size: NA
DNA: TGTGCCAGCAGCTTGGGCAATTGGCAGTACTTC
CDR3: CASSLGNWQYF

J: TRBJ1-4
D: NA
length: 17
V: TRBV4-3
size: NA
DNA: TGCGCCAGCAGCCGTCGGGAGGGGATTTCAACTAATGAAAAACTGTTTTTT
CDR3: CASSRREGISTNEKLFF

J: TRBJ2-2
D: NA
length: 12
V: TRBV5-1
size: NA
DNA: TGCGCCAGCAGCGGAAACACCGGGGAGCTGTTTTTT
CDR3: CASSGNTGELFF

J: TRBJ2-1
D: TRBD1
length: 15
V: TRBV15
size: NA
DNA: TGTGCCACCAGCAGGCCGGGACAGGGGACTATTGAGCAGTTCTTC
CDR3: CATSRPGQGTIEQFF

J: TRBJ2-7
D: TRBD1
length: 14
V: TRBV6-1
size: once
DNA: TGTGCCAGCAGTGACGGACAGGGGGCTAGCGAGCAGTACTTC
CDR3: CASSDGQGASEQYF

J: TRBJ2-1
D: NA
length: 11
V: TRBV6-1
size: NA
DNA: TGTGCCAGCACCTTCTACAATGAGCAGTTCTTC
CDR3: CASTFYNEQFF

J: TRBJ2-1
D: NA
length: 20
V: TRBV13
size: NA
DNA: TGTGCCAGCAGCTTAGAAGGGGCCAGGGTCGGATTACAAGGTGGCGATGAGCAGTTCTTC
CDR3: CASSLEGARVGLQGGDEQFF

J: TRBJ1-3
D: TRBD1
length: 16
V: TRBV4-3
size: few
DNA: TGCGCCAGCAGCCAAGGACCCGGGACAGGGGGAAACACCATATATTTT
CDR3: CASSQGPGTGGNTIYF

J: TRBJ2-7
D: NA
length: 14
V: TRBV10-3
size: NA
DNA: TGTGCCATCAGCGATAGGGACTCGACCTACGAGCAGTACTTC
CDR3: CAISDRDSTYEQYF

J: TRBJ2-7
D: TRBD2
length: 14
V: TRBV7-9
size: once
DNA: TGTGCCAGCAGCCCAACTAGCGGGAGGCCCGAGCAGTACTTC
CDR3: CASSPTSGRPEQYF

J: TRBJ2-1
D: TRBD2
length: 15
V: TRBV6-4
size: once
DNA: TGTGCCAGCAGTGCCCTGACTAGCGGGATAGATGAGCAGTTCTTC
CDR3: CASSALTSGIDEQFF

J: TRBJ2-7
D: TRBD1
length: 13
V: TRBV7-2
size: NA
DNA: TGTGCCACACGACAGGGGGCCACCTACGAGCAGTACTTC
CDR3: CATRQGATYEQYF

J: TRBJ2-3
D: TRBD1
length: 16
V: TRBV19
size: NA
DNA: TGTGCCAGTAGTTTCCTCACCGGGACAGGGAAAGATACGCAGTATTTT
CDR3: CASSFLTGTGKDTQYF

J: TRBJ1-6
D: NA
length: 16
V: TRBV4-2
size: NA
DNA: TGTGCCAGCAGCCAAGATCCAGGGGCTTATAATTCACCCCTCCACTTT
CDR3: CASSQDPGAYNSPLHF

J: TRBJ2-6
D: TRBD2
length: 15
V: TRBV29-1
size: NA
DNA: TGCAGCGCTGAGGCGGGGGATTCTGGGGCCAACGTCCTGACTTTC
CDR3: CSAEAGDSGANVLTF

J: TRBJ1-1
D: NA
length: 13
V: TRBV6-1
size: NA
DNA: TGTGCCAGCAGTTTCTACAGCCCAACTGAAGCTTTCTTT
CDR3: CASSFYSPTEAFF

J: TRBJ1-2
D: NA
length: 13
V: TRBV11-2
size: NA
DNA: TGTGCCAGCAGCCGACTTCAACGCAGGGGCTACACCTTC
CDR3: CASSRLQRRGYTF

J: TRBJ2-5
D: NA
length: 12
V: TRBV19
size: NA
DNA: TGTGCCAGTAGTGGGGTCCGGGGGACCCAGTACTTC
CDR3: CASSGVRGTQYF

J: TRBJ2-2
D: TRBD1
length: 17
V: TRBV7-2
size: once
DNA: TGTGCCAGCAGCTTAGCCGGCAGGGGGTTGGTCGCTGGGGAGCTGTTTTTT
CDR3: CASSLAGRGLVAGELFF

J: TRBJ1-4
D: NA
length: 17
V: TRBV5-1
size: NA
DNA: TGCGCCAGCAGCTTGGATCCGGGGGCAGGGGTAGGCGAAAAACTGTTTTTT
CDR3: CASSLDPGAGVGEKLFF

J: TRBJ1-1
D: NA
length: 12
V: TRBV28
size: NA
DNA: TGTGCCAGCAGTTTAGAATACACTGAAGCTTTCTTT
CDR3: CASSLEYTEAFF

J: TRBJ2-7
D: TRBD1
length: 15
V: TRBV27
size: NA
DNA: TGTGCCAGCAGTCCTTCCCGACAGGGAAGGTACGAGCAGTACTTC
CDR3: CASSPSRQGRYEQYF

J: TRBJ2-1
D: TRBD2
length: 13
V: TRBV29-1
size: NA
DNA: TGCAGCGTTCCGGGACTAGCGGTTGATGAGCAGTTCTTC
CDR3: CSVPGLAVDEQFF

J: TRBJ1-2
D: NA
length: 14
V: TRBV15
size: NA
DNA: TGTGCCACCAGCAGAGGAGGAGCTAACTATGGCTACACCTTC
CDR3: CATSRGGANYGYTF

J: TRBJ2-7
D: TRBD1
length: 15
V: TRBV4-1
size: NA
DNA: TGCGCCAGCAGCTTGGGACAGGGACGTGGCTACGAGCAGTACTTC
CDR3: CASSLGQGRGYEQYF

J: TRBJ1-6
D: TRBD1
length: 17
V: TRBV9
size: NA
DNA: TGTGCCAGCAGCGCGAAGACAGGGGTGTCAGGTGATTCACCCCTCCACTTT
CDR3: CASSAKTGVSGDSPLHF

J: TRBJ1-4
D: NA
length: 16
V: TRBV5-5
size: NA
DNA: TGTGCCAGCAGCTTGGCGGCCTCGGACAATCTTGAAAAACTGTTTTTT
CDR3: CASSLAASDNLEKLFF

J: TRBJ2-7
D: TRBD1
length: 11
V: TRBV19
size: medium-sized
DNA: TGTGCCAGTGGACAGGGCTACGAGCAGTACTTC
CDR3: CASGQGYEQYF